Following are 10 T cell receptor beta chains from one sample sequenced in a study of blood T cells in healthy people across ages. Primed by a sample-barcoded 5' primer and a J-beta primer mix, a second PCR proceeded for roughly 6 to 12 cycles. TCRdb re-called the 5' RACE reads through MiXCR, storing one row per CDR3 protein. The table records some 860,000 distinct CDR3 sequences, roughly three fifths of them present only once. What was sequenced was blood. The receptors come from a man aged 40-55 years in good health.

The chain has TRBV10-3 and TRBJ2-7; D possibly corresponds to TRBD2 (6 bases). The CDR3 is made up of 14 amino acids. V dropped 6 bases and J dropped 0 bases, with 12 bases sitting between them. The V gene's germline CDR1 is ENHRY and CDR2 SYGVKD. This CDR3 reads CAIRDKTSSYEQYF. CDR3 sequence (DNA): TGTGCCATCAGAGATAAGACTAGCTCCTACGAGCAGTACTTC.

This clonotype was detected only a few times. The CDR3 loop reads CSVEDLGTVNGYTF. CDR3 nucleotide sequence: TGCAGCGTTGAAGATCTCGGGACGGTAAATGGCTACACCTTC. The chain recombines TRBV29-1 with TRBJ1-2, with a possible D match to TRBD1 (5 bases). CDR1 is SQVTM and CDR2 is ANQGSEA in the germline V gene. The CDR3 runs 14 residues. With 0 bases removed from V and 6 bases from J, the gap between germline ends came to 14 bases.

This clonotype was seen a handful of times. The CDR3 here is CSARKAGANVLTF. Here the CDR3 DNA reads TGCAGTGCTAGAAAGGCTGGGGCCAACGTCCTGACTTTC. The chain recombines TRBV20-1 with TRBJ2-6, with D unclear. CDR1 is DFQATT and CDR2 is SNEGSKA in the germline V gene (reference sequence). Trimming left V 2 bases short and J 2 bases short, with 4 bases between. The CDR3 covers 13 residues.

The chain couples TRBV3-1 to TRBJ1-1; no reliable D call. Germline V lookup: CDR1 LGHDT, CDR2 YNNKEL (reference sequence). V lost 0 bases, J lost 1 base, and 15 bases lay in between. The CDR3 is 17 amino acids. For the CDR3, the DNA is TGTGCCAGCAGCCAAGAAAACCCCTTAGGTTGGAACACTGAAGCTTTCTTT. Translating gives CASSQENPLGWNTEAFF. The whole variable domain, remainder taken from reference TRBV3-1 and TRBJ1-1, is DTAVSQTPKYLVTQMGNDKSIKCEQNLGHDTMYWYKQDSKKFLKIMFSYNNKELIINETVPNRFSPKSPDKAHLNLHINSLELGDSAVYFCASSQENPLGWNTEAFFGQGTRLTVV.

The gene calls are TRBV24-1 and TRBJ2-5; 7 nucleotides line up with TRBD2. J gave up 0 bases and V 3 bases, and 6 bases lay outside the gene matches. Germline CDR1 is KGHDR and CDR2 is SFDVKD. The CDR3 sequence is 16 residues long. The CDR3 bases are TGTGCCACCAGTGATGCCCGAGCGGGGAACCAAGAGACCCAGTACTTC. This translates into CATSDARAGNQETQYF.

This clonotype was counted a single time. The chain uses TRBV20-1 and TRBJ1-6; no clear D gene. CDR1 and CDR2 from the germline V gene are DFQATT and SNEGSKA (reference sequence). With 5 bases removed from V and 0 bases from J, the gap between germline ends came to 11 bases. The CDR3 extends over 15 amino acids. This chain's CDR3 is CSALGLSSYNSPLHF. The CDR3 coding sequence is TGCAGTGCTCTGGGCCTAAGCTCCTATAATTCACCCCTCCACTTT.

This clonotype turned up a few times. The V call is TRBV4-3, the J call TRBJ2-3, with 9 bases identical to TRBD1. CDR1 and CDR2 (germline): LGHNA, YSLEER. Trimming cost V 4 bases and J 4 bases; bases outside gene matches: 9. CDR3 length: 16 residues. This CDR3 reads CASSPGQGWGADTQYF. In DNA form, the CDR3 reads TGCGCCAGCAGCCCCGGACAGGGGTGGGGAGCAGATACGCAGTATTTT.

This clonotype has only one observation. This rearrangement joins TRBV10-3 to TRBJ2-5; D uncertain. Germline values: CDR1 ENHRY, CDR2 SYGVKD. The CDR3 is made up of 13 amino acids. Deletions cut 6 bases from V and 2 bases from J, with 10 bases between. The CDR3 nucleotides are TGTGCCATCAGCGAACCCTCTCAAGAGACCCAGTACTTC. Residues: CAISEPSQETQYF.

A few counts support this clonotype. The CDR3 DNA reads as TGTGCCAGCAGCTCCAGAAGGGACATAGAGAATGAGCAGTTCTTC. Amino acids: CASSSRRDIENEQFF. V usage is TRBV7-9 and J usage is TRBJ2-1; tentatively, D is TRBD1 (6 bases). V shed 4 bases and J shed 7 bases, with 17 bases lying between them. Germline loops: CDR1 SEHNR, CDR2 FQNEAQ (reference sequence). The CDR3 is made up of 15 amino acids. Combining the CDR3 with reference TRBV7-9 and TRBJ2-1 gives the whole variable domain DTGVSQNPRHKITKRGQNVTFRCDPISEHNRLYWYRQTLGQGPEFLTYFQNEAQLEKSRLLSDRFSAERPKGSFSTLEIQRTEQGDSAMYLCASSSRRDIENEQFFGPGTRLTVL.

This clonotype turned up a few times. This chain uses TRBV12-3 or TRBV12-4 with TRBJ2-7, with D unresolved. Trimming shortened V by 7 bases and J by 7 bases, and 20 bases separated the two germline ends. This CDR3 is built from 14 residues. DNA for the CDR3: TGTGCCAGCAAGATGGACGAATCGCTTCAGGAGCAGTACTTC. It translates to CASKMDESLQEQYF.